Presented here are 17 T cell receptor beta chains from one specimen sequenced in a study of blood T cell repertoires in COVID-19. This table comes from immunoSEQ multiplex PCR, and its TCRdb copy is limited to in-frame clones, with some not included. Of about 190,000 clones listed, roughly 80% are singletons. Specimen: peripheral blood. The source is a woman in her fifties or sixties with acute or convalescent COVID-19.

The chain has TRBV30 and TRBJ1-2; 7 positions match TRBD1. V dropped 2 bases and J dropped 2; count of bases not matched to a gene: 5. Germline V gene data show CDR1 as GTSNPN and CDR2 as SVGIG (reference sequence). The CDR3 is made up of 14 amino acids. CDR3 amino acids: CAWSRQGDNYGYTF. The CDR3 bases are TGTGCCTGGAGTAGGCAGGGGGACAACTATGGCTACACCTTC.

The CDR3 spells CASSSAAGGGYEQYF. The CDR3 DNA reads as TGTGCCAGCAGCTCCGCAGCGGGGGGGGGATACGAGCAGTACTTC. The gene calls are TRBV7-2 and TRBJ2-7, with 10 bases identical to TRBD2. Trimming at V came to 4 bases and at J to 4 bases, leaving 7 bases not matched to a gene. The CDR3 runs to 15 residues. From germline, CDR1 is SGHTA and CDR2 FQGNSA.

V usage is TRBV4-1 and J usage is TRBJ2-3, with a weak D call TRBD2 (6 bases). Germline-derived CDR1 and CDR2 are MGHRA and YSYEKL. Trimming left V 5 bases short and J 2 bases short, with 14 bases between. The CDR3 is 15 amino acids. DNA for the CDR3: TGCGCCAGCAGCTCCCGGGGGAACCCCACAGATACGCAGTATTTT. Encoded protein: CASSSRGNPTDTQYF.

V and J are TRBV5-4 and TRBJ2-7, with 7 positions matching TRBD1. Losses at the gene ends were 3 bases for V and 2 bases for J; bases not matched to a gene: 5. Germline-derived CDR1 and CDR2 are SGHNT and YYREEE (reference sequence). The CDR3 spans 14 residues. CDR3 bases: TGTGCCAGCAGCTCGGACAGGCCTGCCTACGAGCAGTACTTC. Amino acid sequence: CASSSDRPAYEQYF. Variable domain in full (rest from reference TRBV5-4 and TRBJ2-7): ETGVTQSPTHLIKTRGQQVTLRCSSQSGHNTVSWYQQALGQGPQFIFQYYREEENGRGNFPPRFSGLQFPNYSSELNVNALELDDSALYLCASSSDRPAYEQYFGPGTRLTVT.

V gene TRBV28 combines with J gene TRBJ2-1; no clear D. The germline CDR1 and CDR2 sequences are MDHEN and SYDVKM. The CDR3 runs to 12 residues. Trimming removed 5 bases at V and 8 bases at J, with 10 bases between. This CDR3 is CASSTRGDEQFF. The DNA of the CDR3 is TGTGCCAGCAGTACTCGAGGCGATGAGCAGTTCTTC.

V gene TRBV14 combines with J gene TRBJ1-6; D unclear. With 4 bases removed from V and 5 bases from J, the gap between germline ends came to 15 bases. CDR3 length: 16 residues. Germline CDR1 reads SGHDN; CDR2 reads FVKESK. In nucleotides, the CDR3 is TGTGCCAGCAGCCTAACACAGTCCGGGGATAATTCACCCCTCCACTTT. Translating it yields CASSLTQSGDNSPLHF.

This clone was detected a few times. As DNA, the CDR3 is TGTGCCAGCAGGAACCAGGGGAGTGGCAATCAGCCCCAGCATTTT. Translating it yields CASRNQGSGNQPQHF. The rearrangement uses TRBV27 and TRBJ1-5; D is perhaps TRBD1 (6 bases). Germline CDR1 MNHEY, CDR2 SMNVEV (reference sequence). V was pared by 6 bases and J by 2 bases, with 14 bases between. The CDR3 is 15 residues long.

The genes are TRBV6-9 and TRBJ1-2, with no clear D. V shed 1 base and J shed 4 bases, with 13 bases lying between them. Per germline, CDR1 MNHGY and CDR2 SVAAGI. This CDR3 spans 15 amino acids. CDR3 DNA: TGTGCCAGCAGTTATTTCGCGAAAGAGAGCTATGGCTACACCTTC. It codes for CASSYFAKESYGYTF.

The V gene is TRBV27, the J gene TRBJ1-2; D remains unclear. Germline V gives CDR1 MNHEY, CDR2 SMNVEV (reference sequence). Trimming left V 0 bases short and J 4 bases short, with 9 bases between. This CDR3 region has 14 residues. The CDR3 DNA reads as TGTGCCAGCAGTTTATCGCGGGGAGCCTATGGCTACACCTTC. It encodes CASSLSRGAYGYTF.

The chain recombines TRBV5-1 with TRBJ2-3; 10 nucleotides match TRBD2. V was clipped by 1 base and J by 3 bases; unmatched bases: 2. The length of the CDR3 is 15 residues. From germline, CDR1 is SGHRS and CDR2 YFSETQ. This CDR3 is CASSLTSGVTDTQYF. The CDR3 nucleotides are TGCGCCAGCAGCTTGACTAGCGGGGTAACAGATACGCAGTATTTT.

The rearrangement links TRBV5-1 to TRBJ2-1; the match to TRBD2 covers 7 bases. The junction had 11 bases not matched to a gene; V was cut back by 1 base and J by 7 bases. The CDR3 totals 16 residues. Germline CDR1 and CDR2: SGHRS and YFSETQ. For the CDR3, the DNA is TGCGCCAGCAGCTTGCGGATTGCGGGAGTATTAAATGAGCAGTTCTTC. It is translated as CASSLRIAGVLNEQFF. The full variable domain, completed using reference TRBV5-1 and TRBJ2-1, is KAGVTQTPRYLIKTRGQQVTLSCSPISGHRSVSWYQQTPGQGLQFLFEYFSETQRNKGNFPGRFSGRQFSNSRSEMNVSTLELGDSALYLCASSLRIAGVLNEQFFGPGTRLTVL.

This clone was seen a handful of times. This chain links TRBV19 with TRBJ1-5; D possibly corresponds to TRBD1 (5 bases). CDR1 is LNHDA, CDR2 SQIVND, per germline (reference sequence). The CDR3 contains 16 residues. The V and J ends lost 7 bases and 6 bases respectively, with 22 bases between them. CDR3 DNA sequence: TGTGCCAGTACTCCAGGTCCTCAGGGATTCGGTCAGCCCCAGCATTTT. It specifies CASTPGPQGFGQPQHF.

CDR3 residues: CASSPWTVGNYGYTF. The CDR3 region has the DNA TGTGCCAGCAGCCCCTGGACAGTCGGAAACTATGGCTACACCTTC. The chain joins TRBV5-4 to TRBJ1-2; weak D call: TRBD1 (6 bases). The CDR3 is 15 residues long. Trimming removed 4 bases from V and 2 bases from J, with 15 bases in between. CDR1 is SGHNT and CDR2 is YYREEE in the germline V gene (reference sequence).

This clone was observed a few times. The chain couples TRBV10-2 to TRBJ2-2; a possible D gene is TRBD2 (7 bases). Germline CDR1 is WSHSY and CDR2 is SAAADI. CDR3 size: 14 residues. The germline V and J ends were trimmed by 11 bases and 1 base, with 14 bases remaining between them. The CDR3 is CASKGGGNTGELFF. CDR3 coding DNA: TGCGCCTCTAAAGGGGGGGGGAACACCGGGGAGCTGTTTTTT.

CDR3 amino acids: CASSPGTGHQPQHF. CDR3 in DNA: TGTGCCAGCAGTCCGGGGACAGGCCATCAGCCCCAGCATTTT. V is TRBV27 and J is TRBJ1-5; 8 bases map to TRBD1. Germline CDR1 MNHEY, CDR2 SMNVEV (reference sequence). CDR3 length equals 14 residues. The junction had 5 bases not matched to a gene; V was cut back by 5 bases and J by 5 bases.

V usage is TRBV18 and J usage is TRBJ2-7; TRBD2 agrees at 13 bases. The CDR3 sequence is 18 residues long. After removal of 0 bases from V and 0 bases from J, the junction contained 5 bases not matched to a gene. Looked up from germline, CDR1 is KGHSH and CDR2 is LQKENI. This chain's CDR3 is CASSPPGLAGSGSYEQYF. The CDR3 DNA sequence: TGTGCCAGCTCACCACCGGGACTAGCGGGGTCGGGCTCCTACGAGCAGTACTTC.

V gene TRBV7-2 combines with J gene TRBJ2-3; D perhaps matches TRBD1 (6 bases). V lost 2 bases to trimming and J lost 0 bases, with 18 bases between them. Germline V CDR1 and CDR2: SGHTA, FQGNSA. The CDR3 is 18 amino acids. The DNA of the CDR3 is TGTGCCAGCAGCTTACGCACAGGGACCTGGCTAAGCACAGATACGCAGTATTTT. The encoded protein is CASSLRTGTWLSTDTQYF.